This T cell receptor (beta chain) was identified in a study of graft-versus-host responses after intestinal transplantation. Study overall: Recipients had transplants, and these were multivisceral, liver-intestinal, or isolated intestinal. Findings and caveats of the study: Some patients had graft-donor T cell macrochimerism. In their allografts, the ratios of graft-versus-host to host-versus-graft T cell clones were high.

TCRdb keeps only in-frame clones here, not all; method: immunoSEQ multiplex PCR. The profile shows over 75,000 clones, roughly 83% of them singletons. V was pared by 3 bases and J by 4 bases, with 13 bases between. Germline lookup yields CDR1 MDHEN and CDR2 SYDVKM. This CDR3 is built from 14 residues. About this clone: What it binds is unknown.

Sequencing used PBMCs, obtained 255 days after intestinal transplant. The chain recombines TRBV28 with TRBJ2-7, with a weak D call TRBD1 (6 bases). The sequence was obtained from a human patient who received an intestinal transplant, so some T cells may come from the graft donor. In nucleotides, the CDR3 is TGTGCCAGCAGTTTGAGGGACACAGAATACGAGCAGTACTTC. Residues: CASSLRDTEYEQYF. The full variable domain, with the rest looked up from reference TRBV28 and TRBJ2-7, is DVKVTQSSRYLVKRTGEKVFLECVQDMDHENMFWYRQDPGLGLRLIYFSYDVKMKEKGDIPEGYSVSREKKERFSLILESASTNQTSMYLCASSLRDTEYEQYFGPGTRLTVT.